The TCR beta chain under discussion was sequenced for a study of cytomegalovirus exposure and HLA in healthy donors. Across the study: The same platform was used for the roughly 120 validation repertoires and the roughly 680 first-cohort repertoires, a later analysis reported.

Details on this clone: Its antigen is undetermined.

The protocol was immunoSEQ multiplex PCR, while the TCRdb copy is restricted to in-frame clones and leaves out a portion. This sample carries hundreds of thousands of clones, around 86% of them seen once, and the ten largest clones take approximately 2%. Points from the study as a whole: The authors enumerated some 170 TCR beta chains as linked to cytomegalovirus. CMV antigen specificity of a few CMV-associated chains was confirmed in vitro. The majority of TCR sequences were rare, yet some public TCRs appeared in many donors.

The receptor was isolated from a woman under 30 in good health and CMV-seropositive. Input material: PBMCs.

The CDR3 DNA sequence: TGTGCCAGCAGTTCGTCGCCAGGTAGGACAGGCGCTGAATACGAGCAGTACTTC. Its translation is CASSSSPGRTGAEYEQYF. The gene calls are TRBV28 and TRBJ2-7; TRBD1 agrees at 7 bases. The CDR3 contains 18 residues. The ends lost 4 bases at V and 4 bases at J; junction bases unmatched: 19. In germline, CDR1 is MDHEN, CDR2 SYDVKM.